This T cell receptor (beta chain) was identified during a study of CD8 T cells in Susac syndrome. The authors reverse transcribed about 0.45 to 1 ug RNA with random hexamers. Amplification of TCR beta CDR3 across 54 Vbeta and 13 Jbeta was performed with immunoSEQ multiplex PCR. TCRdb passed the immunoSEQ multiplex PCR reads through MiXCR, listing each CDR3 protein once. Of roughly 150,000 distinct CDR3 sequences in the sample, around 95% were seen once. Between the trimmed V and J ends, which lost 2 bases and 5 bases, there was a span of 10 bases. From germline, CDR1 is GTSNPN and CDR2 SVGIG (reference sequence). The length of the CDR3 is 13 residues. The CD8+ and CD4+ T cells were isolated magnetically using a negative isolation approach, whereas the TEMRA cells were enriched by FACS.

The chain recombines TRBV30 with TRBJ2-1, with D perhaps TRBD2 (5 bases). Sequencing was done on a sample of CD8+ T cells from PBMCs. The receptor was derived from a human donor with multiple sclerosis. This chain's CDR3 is CAWSFQRNNEQFF. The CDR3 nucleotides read TGTGCCTGGAGTTTCCAGCGGAACAATGAGCAGTTCTTC.